A single sample gave rise to the 21 T cell receptor beta chains below, sequenced in a study of T cell responses to AZD1222 COVID-19 vaccine. Assay used: immunoSEQ multiplex PCR; TCRdb lists only in-frame clones, some missing. The sample includes some 150,000 clones, about 91% of them seen just once. The source was peripheral blood, collected 28 days after the second AZD1222 dose. These receptors all stem from an adult who received the AZD1222 COVID-19 vaccine.

The chain carries TRBV13 and TRBJ1-6; no clear D gene. The CDR3 extends over 14 amino acids. In germline, CDR1 is PRHDT, CDR2 FYEKMQ (reference sequence). The V gene lost 2 bases and the J gene lost 11 bases, with 13 bases spanning the gap. The CDR3 is CASSLKGSGAPLHF. The CDR3, as DNA: TGTGCCAGCAGCTTAAAAGGGTCTGGGGCACCCCTCCACTTT. The full variable domain, in which reference TRBV13 and TRBJ1-6 provide the parts outside the CDR3, is AAGVIQSPRHLIKEKRETATLKCYPIPRHDTVYWYQQGPGQDPQFLISFYEKMQSDKGSIPDRFSAQQFSDYHSELNMSSLELGDSALYFCASSLKGSGAPLHFGNGTRLTVT.

This chain uses TRBV4-1 with TRBJ1-1; D may be TRBD1 (5 bases). This CDR3 region has 12 residues. Looked up from germline, CDR1 is MGHRA and CDR2 is YSYEKL. With 1 base removed from V and 10 bases from J, the gap between germline ends came to 10 bases. CDR3 DNA: TGCGCCAGCAGCCAAGCTGAGGGGTTAGCTTTCTTT. Protein product: CASSQAEGLAFF.

V is TRBV28 and J is TRBJ2-7; D may be TRBD1 (5 bases). This CDR3 has 15 amino acids. V lost 5 bases, J lost 1 base, and 15 bases lay in between. The germline CDR1 and CDR2 sequences are MDHEN and SYDVKM. CDR3: CASSPSRVRSYEQYF. DNA of the CDR3: TGTGCCAGCAGTCCCTCCAGGGTCCGGTCCTACGAGCAGTACTTC.

The gene calls are TRBV7-9 and TRBJ1-1, with a possible D match to TRBD1 (6 bases). V dropped 4 bases and J dropped 1 base, with 25 bases sitting between them. This CDR3 comprises 19 residues. The germline CDR1 and CDR2 sequences are SEHNR and FQNEAQ (reference sequence). In DNA, the CDR3 is TGTGCCAGCAGCTCCTTTGGTTGGAGGGGGGGCCAGAAGAACACTGAAGCTTTCTTT. Its protein is CASSSFGWRGGQKNTEAFF.

This rearrangement joins TRBV19 to TRBJ2-7; D remains ambiguous. Looked up from germline, CDR1 is LNHDA and CDR2 is SQIVND (reference sequence). The CDR3 totals 15 residues. V was cut by 3 bases and J by 2 bases, with 14 bases left in between. The CDR3 is CASSMAGTPTYEQYF. The CDR3 nucleotides are TGTGCCAGTAGTATGGCAGGAACACCGACCTACGAGCAGTACTTC. The whole variable domain, remainder taken from reference TRBV19 and TRBJ2-7, is DGGITQSPKYLFRKEGQNVTLSCEQNLNHDAMYWYRQDPGQGLRLIYYSQIVNDFQKGDIAEGYSVSREKKESFPLTVTSAQKNPTAFYLCASSMAGTPTYEQYFGPGTRLTVT.

This clone was counted a single time. V and J are TRBV5-8 and TRBJ1-1; a weak D match, TRBD1 (6 bases). Germline V gene lookup returns CDR1 SGHTS and CDR2 YDEGEE. The CDR3 totals 14 residues. The V gene lost 2 bases and the J gene lost 6 bases, with 14 bases spanning the gap. The CDR3 loop is CASSFRGAGPEAFF. The DNA for the CDR3 is TGTGCCAGCAGCTTCCGGGGGGCTGGGCCTGAAGCTTTCTTT.

The rearrangement links TRBV7-2 to TRBJ2-5; D not resolved. CDR1 and CDR2 (germline): SGHTA, FQGNSA. The CDR3 length is 12 residues. V was shortened by 2 bases and J by 12 bases, with 13 bases between the two germline ends. DNA for the CDR3: TGTGCCAGCAGCTTACTGGGTAGCCAGGAGTACTTC. Its protein is CASSLLGSQEYF.

Only a few counts were recorded for this clone. V gene TRBV5-4 combines with J gene TRBJ2-7; TRBD2 agrees at 9 bases. The CDR3 is 15 amino acids. J was trimmed by 4 bases and V by 0 bases; bases with no gene match: 5. Looked up from germline, CDR1 is SGHNT and CDR2 is YYREEE (reference sequence). The CDR3 region is CASSLGASGNYEQYF. CDR3 nucleotides: TGTGCCAGCAGCTTGGGGGCTAGCGGGAATTACGAGCAGTACTTC.

V and J are TRBV27 and TRBJ1-1; 7 bases are shared with TRBD1. V shed 7 bases and J 0 bases; nucleotides not matched to a gene: 8. Germline lookup yields CDR1 MNHEY and CDR2 SMNVEV (reference sequence). This CDR3 has 15 residues. The CDR3 nucleotides are TGTGCCAGCACATCACCAGGGGGGATGAACACTGAAGCTTTCTTT. It translates to CASTSPGGMNTEAFF.

J is TRBJ1-1 and V is TRBV18; no firm D call. CDR1 KGHSH and CDR2 LQKENI come from the germline V gene. V lost 1 base to trimming and J lost 3 bases, with 6 bases between them. This CDR3 spans 13 amino acids. CDR3 protein: CASSPLRDTEAFF. The CDR3 DNA reads as TGTGCCAGCTCACCACTTCGGGACACTGAAGCTTTCTTT.

The V call is TRBV7-9, the J call TRBJ1-1; D not certain. CDR3 length: 14 amino acids. Germline CDR1 reads SEHNR; CDR2 reads FQNEAQ (reference sequence). Trimming left V 1 base short and J 4 bases short, with 10 bases between. DNA for the CDR3: TGTGCCAGCAGCTTAGAGAGTAAGGGCACTGAAGCTTTCTTT. It is translated as CASSLESKGTEAFF.

V is TRBV7-9 and J is TRBJ1-5; D possibly corresponds to TRBD1 (5 bases). Germline-derived CDR1 and CDR2 are SEHNR and FQNEAQ (reference sequence). The CDR3 totals 15 residues. V dropped 5 bases and J dropped 5 bases, with 16 bases sitting between them. The CDR3 reads CASSNERQGHQPQHF. The CDR3 DNA is TGTGCCAGCAGCAACGAAAGGCAGGGTCATCAGCCCCAGCATTTT.

V usage is TRBV6-5 and J usage is TRBJ1-5, with D possibly matching TRBD1 (5 bases). This CDR3 region has 13 residues. Trimming left V 7 bases short and J 3 bases short, with 10 bases between. Looked up from germline, CDR1 is MNHEY and CDR2 is SVGAGI. The chain's CDR3 is CASTREVNQPQHF. Written as DNA, the CDR3 is TGTGCCAGCACCAGGGAGGTCAATCAGCCCCAGCATTTT.

CDR3 amino acids: CASSPGTVGYTF. CDR3 DNA: TGTGCCAGTAGTCCAGGGACAGTCGGCTACACCTTC. V is TRBV19 and J is TRBJ1-2, with TRBD1 identical over 7 bases. Germline assignment: CDR1 LNHDA and CDR2 SQIVND (reference sequence). This CDR3 is built from 12 residues. J was trimmed by 8 bases and V by 5 bases; bases with no gene match: 5.

The rearrangement uses TRBV2 and TRBJ2-1; D may be TRBD2 (5 bases). V shed 4 bases and J shed 7 bases, with 8 bases lying between them. Germline CDR1 SNHLY, CDR2 FYNNEI. The CDR3 runs to 12 residues. DNA of the CDR3: TGTGCCAGCAGTGTTGGGGAGAATGAGCAGTTCTTC. Amino acids: CASSVGENEQFF.

The chain links TRBV11-3 to TRBJ2-2, with D uncertain. CDR3 length: 13 residues. Trimming took off 2 bases at V and 1 base at J, with 2 bases between the two ends. Germline lookup yields CDR1 SGHNT and CDR2 YENEEA. The DNA for the CDR3 is TGTGCCAGCAGCTTAATGAACACCGGGGAGCTGTTTTTT. Amino acid sequence: CASSLMNTGELFF.

This chain connects TRBV15 to TRBJ2-5; D ambiguous. Trimming pared 0 bases from V and 3 bases from J, leaving 8 bases between. This CDR3 spans 14 amino acids. Germline CDR1 reads LNHNV; CDR2 reads YYDKDF (reference sequence). Here the CDR3 DNA reads TGTGCCACCAGCAGAGATGGCAGAAAAGAGACCCAGTACTTC. It translates to CATSRDGRKETQYF.

The V call is TRBV28, the J call TRBJ1-1, with D hard to call. CDR1 MDHEN and CDR2 SYDVKM come from the germline V gene. Trimming removed 4 bases from V and 1 base from J, with 13 bases in between. The CDR3 covers 15 residues. The CDR3 here is CASSSEASGNTEAFF. The CDR3 nucleotides read TGTGCCAGCAGTTCCGAGGCTAGTGGGAACACTGAAGCTTTCTTT. Full variable domain (rest looked up from reference TRBV28 and TRBJ1-1): DVKVTQSSRYLVKRTGEKVFLECVQDMDHENMFWYRQDPGLGLRLIYFSYDVKMKEKGDIPEGYSVSREKKERFSLILESASTNQTSMYLCASSSEASGNTEAFFGQGTRLTVV.

Only a few counts were recorded for this clone. The genes are TRBV7-6 and TRBJ2-7; the D is unclear. Trimming left V 4 bases short and J 3 bases short, with 16 bases between. Germline assignment: CDR1 SGHVS and CDR2 FNYEAQ. The CDR3 totals 15 residues. The CDR3 loop is CASSSDPGRSYEQYF. The CDR3 DNA is TGTGCCAGCAGCTCGGATCCCGGACGGAGCTACGAGCAGTACTTC.

The chain couples TRBV10-1 to TRBJ2-5; D unclear. This CDR3 has 14 amino acids. V lost 0 bases to trimming and J lost 5 bases, with 10 bases between them. Germline assignment: CDR1 WNHNN and CDR2 SYGVQD (reference sequence). The CDR3 region has the DNA TGCGCCAGCAGTGAGTCGGGTTACGGGGAGACCCAGTACTTC. Protein sequence: CASSESGYGETQYF.

In this sample, this clone turned up once. The chain recombines TRBV27 with TRBJ1-1; perhaps TRBD1 as D (5 bases). The CDR3 has 15 residues. The V end was cut by 0 bases, the J end by 8 bases, with 16 bases between. Germline V gene sequence: CDR1 MNHEY, CDR2 SMNVEV (reference sequence). The CDR3 region has the DNA TGTGCCAGCAGTTTATCCATGGGGGTGGGGCGGGAAGCTTTCTTT. This sequence encodes CASSLSMGVGREAFF.